The entry that follows covers one T cell receptor beta chain sequence. The antigen is unknown. Produced via immunoSEQ multiplex PCR; TCRdb's table is partial and in-frame only. The data contain 55,000 to 75,000 clones, approximately 70% of them singletons. These data originate in a study of vaccination effects on CD4 cells after COVID-19. This CDR3 has 14 amino acids. Trimming stripped 2 bases from V and 3 bases from J, with 10 bases between. Germline CDR1 is MNHNS and CDR2 is SASEGT. ViraFEST used viral peptide pools to expand antigen-specific CD4+ T cells before sequencing. Cultured cells yielded isolated CD4+ T cells after around 9 days. The healthy vaccine recipients, who had no prior SARS-CoV-2 infection, showed negative nucleocapsid antibodies.

Specimen: CD4+ T cells from PBMCs cultured with HCoV-OC43 spike peptides, collected before COVID-19 vaccination. The subset is: HCoV-OC43 spike overlapping peptide pool stimulation. The sequence derives from a human donor who received a COVID-19 vaccine. The chain has TRBV6-1 and TRBJ2-5; D gene unclear. CDR3 loop: CASSERGREETQYF. DNA of the CDR3: TGTGCCAGCAGTGAACGTGGGCGCGAAGAGACCCAGTACTTC.